This T cell receptor beta chain came from a study of blood T cell repertoires in COVID-19. Overall study: The samples span acute and convalescent COVID-19 from the United States, Italy and Spain. Sample material is recorded as cDNA or gDNA derived from T cells, B-cell-depleted T cells, or PBMCs.

In the authors' methods: Reference gene primer amplification yielded estimated nucleated cell counts. Assay: immunoSEQ multiplex PCR; the TCRdb copy retains only in-frame clones and omits some. V and J calls and clone size come straight from that table; D and trimming were deduced from the DNA. Here the sample spans about 150,000 clones, roughly four fifths being singletons. The germline V gene encodes CDR1 MGHRA and CDR2 YSYEKL. The CDR3 length is 18 residues. V was trimmed by 4 bases and J by 1 base, leaving 20 bases between them. This clone occurred once. Sequencing was done on a sample of peripheral blood. V usage is TRBV4-1 and J usage is TRBJ1-3; D not certain. This clonotype was obtained from a woman aged 80 or over with acute or convalescent COVID-19. CDR3 sequence: CASSLIYPTETSGNTIYF. Written as DNA, the CDR3 is TGCGCCAGCAGCCTTATCTACCCCACGGAGACGTCTGGAAACACCATATATTTT.